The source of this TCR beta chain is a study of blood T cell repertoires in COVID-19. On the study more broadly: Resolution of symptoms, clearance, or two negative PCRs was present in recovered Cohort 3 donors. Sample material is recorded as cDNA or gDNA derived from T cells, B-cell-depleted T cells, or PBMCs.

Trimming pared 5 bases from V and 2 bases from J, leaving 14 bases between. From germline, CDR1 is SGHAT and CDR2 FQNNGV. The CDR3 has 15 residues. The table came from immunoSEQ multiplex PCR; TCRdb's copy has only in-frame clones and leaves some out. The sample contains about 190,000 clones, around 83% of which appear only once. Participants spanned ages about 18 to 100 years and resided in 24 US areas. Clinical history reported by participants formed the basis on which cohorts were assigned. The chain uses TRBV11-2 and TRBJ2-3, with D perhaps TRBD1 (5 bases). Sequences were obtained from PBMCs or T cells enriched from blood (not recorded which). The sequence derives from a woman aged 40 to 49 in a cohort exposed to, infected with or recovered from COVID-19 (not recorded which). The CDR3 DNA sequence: TGTGCCAGCAGCGCCCAGACAGACCTCACAGATACGCAGTATTTT. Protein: CASSAQTDLTDTQYF.